The 17 T cell receptor beta chains given below trace back to one sample, sequenced in a study of technical replicates of blood from several donors. Sequenced by immunoSEQ multiplex PCR; TCRdb stores in-frame clones only, minus some. Of approximately 9,000 clones listed, 91% were seen once; the top ten hold 8% to 9.5%. Sample: PBMCs. The receptors come from a human donor in good health.

V usage is TRBV7-9 and J usage is TRBJ2-3; possibly TRBD2 for D (6 bases). Germline CDR1 is SEHNR and CDR2 is FQNEAQ (reference sequence). Trimming stripped 2 bases from V and 3 bases from J, with 15 bases between. The CDR3 has 16 amino acids. DNA for the CDR3: TGTGCCAGCAGCTTACTCGCGGGAAAGCTAACAGATACGCAGTATTTT. It codes for CASSLLAGKLTDTQYF. Based on the CDR3 plus reference TRBV7-9 and TRBJ2-3, the full variable domain is DTGVSQNPRHKITKRGQNVTFRCDPISEHNRLYWYRQTLGQGPEFLTYFQNEAQLEKSRLLSDRFSAERPKGSFSTLEIQRTEQGDSAMYLCASSLLAGKLTDTQYFGPGTRLTVL.

The rearrangement uses TRBV30 and TRBJ2-2; possible D gene TRBD2, 5 bases. CDR3 length: 15 residues. V was trimmed by 1 base and J by 1 base, leaving 10 bases between them. Germline CDR1 is GTSNPN and CDR2 is SVGIG (reference sequence). The CDR3 sequence is CAWSASGENTGELFF. The CDR3, as DNA: TGTGCCTGGAGTGCGAGCGGAGAGAACACCGGGGAGCTGTTTTTT.

The chain links TRBV5-1 to TRBJ2-3; TRBD2 aligns across 7 bases. V lost 3 bases to trimming and J lost 5 bases; unmatched junction nucleotides: 6. From germline, CDR1 is SGHRS and CDR2 YFSETQ. The CDR3 runs 14 residues. CDR3 sequence (DNA): TGCGCCAGCAGCTATGGACTAGTAATAGATACGCAGTATTTT. Residues: CASSYGLVIDTQYF.

The chain links TRBV28 to TRBJ1-5; D is undetermined. The CDR3 is 15 amino acids. V was pared by 3 bases and J by 3 bases, with 12 bases between. The germline V gene has CDR1 MDHEN and CDR2 SYDVKM. For the CDR3, the DNA is TGTGCCAGCAGTTTTCTGGAGGCTTACAATCAGCCCCAGCATTTT. Translating it yields CASSFLEAYNQPQHF.

The chain recombines TRBV5-1 with TRBJ2-7; 9 nucleotides align to TRBD1. CDR3 length: 14 residues. The junction had 5 bases not matched to a gene; V was cut back by 3 bases and J by 4 bases. Per the germline V gene, CDR1 is SGHRS and CDR2 is YFSETQ. The CDR3 sequence is CASSSRDREYEQYF. The CDR3 region has the DNA TGCGCCAGCAGCTCCCGGGACAGGGAGTACGAGCAGTACTTC.

The CDR3 loop reads CASSHARVAGGWETQYF. In DNA form, the CDR3 reads TGTGCCAGCAGTCACGCGCGGGTCGCGGGAGGGTGGGAGACCCAGTACTTC. V usage is TRBV5-4 and J usage is TRBJ2-5; 9 bases map to TRBD2. This CDR3 region has 17 residues. With 5 bases clipped from V and 5 bases from J, the junction kept 16 bases outside the gene matches. Germline V CDR1 and CDR2: SGHNT, YYREEE (reference sequence).

There are a few counts of this clone. The rearrangement uses TRBV30 and TRBJ1-5; D is possibly TRBD1 (5 bases). The germline V gene encodes CDR1 GTSNPN and CDR2 SVGIG (reference sequence). V lost 2 bases to trimming and J lost 3 bases, with 11 bases between them. The CDR3 runs 14 residues. CDR3 sequence reads: CAWSTRTYNQPQHF. CDR3 DNA: TGTGCCTGGAGTACGCGGACATACAATCAGCCCCAGCATTTT. The whole variable domain, remainder taken from reference TRBV30 and TRBJ1-5, is SQTIHQWPATLVQPVGSPLSLECTVEGTSNPNLYWYRQAAGRGLQLLFYSVGIGQISSEVPQNLSASRPQDRQFILSSKKLLLSDSGFYLCAWSTRTYNQPQHFGDGTRLSIL.

J is TRBJ2-2 and V is TRBV6-5; D remains unclear. Trimming took off 5 bases at V and 4 bases at J, with 8 bases between the two ends. The CDR3 has 13 amino acids. Per germline, CDR1 MNHEY and CDR2 SVGAGI. The CDR3 nucleotides read TGTGCCAGCAGTATTGGCGGCACCGGGGAGCTGTTTTTT. Translating gives CASSIGGTGELFF.

The V and J genes are TRBV4-1 and TRBJ1-5; D not certain. V lost 0 bases to trimming and J lost 4 bases, with 7 bases between them. The CDR3 consists of 14 residues. Germline V gene sequence: CDR1 MGHRA, CDR2 YSYEKL. DNA for the CDR3: TGCGCCAGCAGCCAAGAAGAGCTGAATCAGCCCCAGCATTTT. It yields the protein CASSQEELNQPQHF.

This clone was seen only once. This chain connects TRBV29-1 to TRBJ2-1, with D perhaps TRBD2 (6 bases). CDR1 is SQVTM and CDR2 is ANQGSEA in the germline V gene. This CDR3 spans 13 amino acids. With 7 bases removed from V and 4 bases from J, the gap between germline ends came to 14 bases. CDR3 nucleotide sequence: TGCAGCGGTGAGGCGGGGAATTACAATGAGCAGTTCTTC. Protein sequence: CSGEAGNYNEQFF.

V is TRBV4-2 and J is TRBJ2-7; possible D gene TRBD2, 5 bases. This CDR3 region has 14 residues. V dropped 0 bases and J dropped 2 bases, with 8 bases sitting between them. The V gene's germline CDR1 is LGHNA and CDR2 YNFKEQ. The CDR3: CASSQEALAYEQYF. CDR3 bases: TGTGCCAGCAGCCAAGAAGCACTAGCCTACGAGCAGTACTTC.

V and J are TRBV9 and TRBJ2-5, with 10 bases lining up with TRBD2. The germline V gene encodes CDR1 SGDLS and CDR2 YYNGEE. The CDR3 runs to 20 residues. V shed 0 bases, J shed 2 bases, and the junction held 16 bases outside the gene matches. CDR3 loop: CASSVGSSGGRGGGQETQYF. In nucleotides, the CDR3 is TGTGCCAGCAGCGTAGGTAGTAGCGGGGGGCGAGGTGGGGGACAAGAGACCCAGTACTTC. Supplemented by reference TRBV9 and TRBJ2-5, the full variable domain reads DSGVTQTPKHLITATGQRVTLRCSPRSGDLSVYWYQQSLDQGLQFLIQYYNGEERAKGNILERFSAQQFPDLHSELNLSSLELGDSALYFCASSVGSSGGRGGGQETQYFGPGTRLLVL.

The gene calls are TRBV5-8 and TRBJ1-4; D ambiguous. Germline assignment: CDR1 SGHTS and CDR2 YDEGEE. The CDR3 sequence is 16 residues long. V was trimmed by 3 bases and J by 7 bases, leaving 19 bases between them. CDR3 residues: CASSSRTGPPSEKLFF. The CDR3 DNA reads as TGTGCCAGCAGCTCCCGGACTGGCCCCCCATCTGAAAAACTGTTTTTT.

The chain combines TRBV11-2 with TRBJ1-4; D unresolved. Germline V lookup: CDR1 SGHAT, CDR2 FQNNGV. V was pared by 2 bases and J by 0 bases, with 7 bases between. CDR3 length: 15 amino acids. The CDR3 reads CASSLTYSTNEKLFF. The CDR3 nucleotides read TGTGCCAGCAGCTTAACCTATTCAACTAATGAAAAACTGTTTTTT.

The CDR3 DNA is TGTGCCAGCAGTTACGGACAGGACCAAGAGACCCAGTACTTC. Amino acids: CASSYGQDQETQYF. This rearrangement joins TRBV6-5 to TRBJ2-5; TRBD1 matches at 7 bases. The CDR3 is 14 residues long. Germline assignment: CDR1 MNHEY and CDR2 SVGAGI. Trimming took 2 bases from V and 0 from J; bases not matched to a gene: 0.

The chain is built from TRBV7-9 and TRBJ2-3; 9 positions match TRBD1. Germline values: CDR1 SEHNR, CDR2 FQNEAQ (reference sequence). The V segment lost 8 bases and the J segment 0 bases; nucleotides outside the gene matches: 9. The CDR3 is made up of 16 amino acids. In DNA, the CDR3 is TGTGCCAGCCACTACTACAGGGGGCTTAGCACAGATACGCAGTATTTT. Protein sequence: CASHYYRGLSTDTQYF.

The chain is built from TRBV10-3 and TRBJ2-7; 11 nucleotides line up with TRBD1. The germline gives CDR1 ENHRY, CDR2 SYGVKD. With 4 bases clipped from V and 6 bases from J, the junction kept 11 bases outside the gene matches. This CDR3 has 16 amino acids. The CDR3, as DNA: TGTGCCATCAGTGCTAATCTACCGGGACAGGGGGTCGAGCAGTACTTC. This sequence encodes CAISANLPGQGVEQYF.